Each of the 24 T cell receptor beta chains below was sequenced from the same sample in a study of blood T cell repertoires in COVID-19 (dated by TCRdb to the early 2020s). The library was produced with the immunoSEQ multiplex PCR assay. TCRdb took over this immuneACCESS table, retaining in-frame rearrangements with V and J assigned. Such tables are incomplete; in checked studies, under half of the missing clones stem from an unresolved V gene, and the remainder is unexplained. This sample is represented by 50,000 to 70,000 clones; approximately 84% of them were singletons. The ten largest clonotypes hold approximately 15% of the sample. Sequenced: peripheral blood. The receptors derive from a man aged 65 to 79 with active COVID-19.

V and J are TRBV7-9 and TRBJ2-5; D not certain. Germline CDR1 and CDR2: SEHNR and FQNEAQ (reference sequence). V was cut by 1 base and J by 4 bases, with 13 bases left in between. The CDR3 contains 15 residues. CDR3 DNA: TGTGCCAGCAGCTTAGGCGTCACGAGTATAGAGACCCAGTACTTC. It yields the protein CASSLGVTSIETQYF.

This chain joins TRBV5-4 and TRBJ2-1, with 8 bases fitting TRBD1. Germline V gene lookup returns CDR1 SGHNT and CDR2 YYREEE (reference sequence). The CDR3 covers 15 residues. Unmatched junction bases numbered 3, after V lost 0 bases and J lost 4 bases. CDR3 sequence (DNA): TGTGCCAGCAGCTTGGGGCAGGGGGCTTACAATGAGCAGTTCTTC. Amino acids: CASSLGQGAYNEQFF.

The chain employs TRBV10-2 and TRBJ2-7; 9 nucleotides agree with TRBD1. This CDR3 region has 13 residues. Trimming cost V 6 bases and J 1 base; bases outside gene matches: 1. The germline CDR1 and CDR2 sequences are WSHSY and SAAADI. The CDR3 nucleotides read TGCGCCAGCAGCGGGACAGGGTCCTACGAGCAGTACTTC. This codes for CASSGTGSYEQYF.

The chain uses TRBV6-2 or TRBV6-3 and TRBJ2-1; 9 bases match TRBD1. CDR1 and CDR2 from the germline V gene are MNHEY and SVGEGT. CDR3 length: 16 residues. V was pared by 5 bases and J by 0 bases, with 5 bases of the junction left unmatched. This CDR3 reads CASSHRGPSSYNEQFF. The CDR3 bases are TGTGCCAGCAGTCACAGGGGGCCGAGCTCCTACAATGAGCAGTTCTTC.

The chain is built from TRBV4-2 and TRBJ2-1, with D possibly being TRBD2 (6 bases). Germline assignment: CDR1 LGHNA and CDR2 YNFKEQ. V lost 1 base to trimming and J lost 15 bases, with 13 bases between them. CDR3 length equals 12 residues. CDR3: CASSQAGREWFF. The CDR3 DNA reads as TGTGCCAGCAGCCAAGCTGGACGGGAGTGGTTCTTC.

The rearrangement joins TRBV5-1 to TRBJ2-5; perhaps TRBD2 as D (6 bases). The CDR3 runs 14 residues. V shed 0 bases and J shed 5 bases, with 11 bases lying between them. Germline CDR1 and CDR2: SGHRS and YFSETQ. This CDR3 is CASSLAGVIETQYF. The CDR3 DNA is TGCGCCAGCAGCTTGGCGGGAGTGATCGAGACCCAGTACTTC.

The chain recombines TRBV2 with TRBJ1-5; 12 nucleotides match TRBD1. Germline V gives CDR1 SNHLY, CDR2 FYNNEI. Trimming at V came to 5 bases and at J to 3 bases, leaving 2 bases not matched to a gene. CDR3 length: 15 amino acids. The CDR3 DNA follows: TGTGCCAGCAGTTGGGGACAGGGGGCCAATCAGCCCCAGCATTTT. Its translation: CASSWGQGANQPQHF.

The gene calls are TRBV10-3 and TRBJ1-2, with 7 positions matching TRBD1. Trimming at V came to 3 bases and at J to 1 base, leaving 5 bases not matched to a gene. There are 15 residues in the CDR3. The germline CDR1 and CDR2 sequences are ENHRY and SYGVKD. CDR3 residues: CAISDRDRDNYGYTF. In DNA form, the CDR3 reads TGTGCCATCAGTGACCGGGACAGAGATAACTATGGCTACACCTTC.

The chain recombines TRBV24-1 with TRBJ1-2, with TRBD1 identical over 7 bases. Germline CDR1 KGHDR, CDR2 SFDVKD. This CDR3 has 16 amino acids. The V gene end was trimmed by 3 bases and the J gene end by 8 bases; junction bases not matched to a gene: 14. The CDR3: CATSDPRQGLGYGYTF. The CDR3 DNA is TGTGCCACCAGTGATCCGCGACAGGGTCTAGGATACGGCTACACCTTC.

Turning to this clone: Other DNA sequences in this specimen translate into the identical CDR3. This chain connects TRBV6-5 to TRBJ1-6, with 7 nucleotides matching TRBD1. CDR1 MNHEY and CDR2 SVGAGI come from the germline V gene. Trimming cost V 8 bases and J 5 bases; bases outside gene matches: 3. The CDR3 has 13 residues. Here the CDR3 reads CASAGQHNSPLHF. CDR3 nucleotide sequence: TGTGCCAGCGCGGGACAGCATAATTCACCCCTCCACTTT.

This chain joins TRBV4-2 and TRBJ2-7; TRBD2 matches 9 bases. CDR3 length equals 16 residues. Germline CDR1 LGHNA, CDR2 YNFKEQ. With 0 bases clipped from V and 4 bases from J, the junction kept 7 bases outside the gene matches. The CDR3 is CASSQDKTAGGYEQYF. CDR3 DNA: TGTGCCAGCAGCCAAGATAAAACGGCGGGAGGGTACGAGCAGTACTTC.

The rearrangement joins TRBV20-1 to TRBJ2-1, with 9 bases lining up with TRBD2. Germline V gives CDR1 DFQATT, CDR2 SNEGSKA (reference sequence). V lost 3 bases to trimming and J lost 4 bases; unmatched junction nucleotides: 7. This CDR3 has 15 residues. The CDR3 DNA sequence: TGCAGTGCTAGTCTTAGCGGGAGAGAGTACAATGAGCAGTTCTTC. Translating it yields CSASLSGREYNEQFF.

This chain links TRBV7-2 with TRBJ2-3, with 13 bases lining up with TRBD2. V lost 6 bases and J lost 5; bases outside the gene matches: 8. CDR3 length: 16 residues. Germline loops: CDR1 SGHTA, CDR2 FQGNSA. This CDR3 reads CASRRGLAGEEDTQYF. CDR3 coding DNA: TGTGCCAGCAGACGTGGACTAGCGGGAGAGGAAGATACGCAGTATTTT.

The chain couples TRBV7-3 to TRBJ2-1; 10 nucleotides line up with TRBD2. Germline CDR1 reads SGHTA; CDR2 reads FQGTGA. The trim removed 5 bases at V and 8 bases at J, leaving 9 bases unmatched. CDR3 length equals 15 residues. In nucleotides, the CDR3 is TGTGCCAGCAGCCCCTCCCCTAGCGGGAGAGATGAGCAGTTCTTC. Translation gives CASSPSPSGRDEQFF.

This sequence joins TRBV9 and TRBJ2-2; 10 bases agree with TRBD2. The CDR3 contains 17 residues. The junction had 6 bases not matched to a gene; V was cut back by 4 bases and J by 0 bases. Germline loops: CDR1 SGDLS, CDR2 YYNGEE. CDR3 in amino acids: CASSRSSGRPNTGELFF. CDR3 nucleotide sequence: TGTGCCAGCAGCCGTTCTAGCGGGAGACCGAACACCGGGGAGCTGTTTTTT.

The CDR3 DNA is TGTGCCAGCAGCCCCCGGGCGGGGGGCACTGAAGCTTTCTTT. It yields the protein CASSPRAGGTEAFF. This chain joins TRBV7-3 and TRBJ1-1; D perhaps matches TRBD1 (5 bases). Germline values: CDR1 SGHTA, CDR2 FQGTGA. The V end was cut by 5 bases, the J end by 4 bases, with 14 bases between. The CDR3 spans 14 residues.

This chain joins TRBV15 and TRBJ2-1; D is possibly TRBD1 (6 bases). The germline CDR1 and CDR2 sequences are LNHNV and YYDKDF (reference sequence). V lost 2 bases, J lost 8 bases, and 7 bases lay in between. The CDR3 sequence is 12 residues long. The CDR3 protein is CATSRSGDEQFF. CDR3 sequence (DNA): TGTGCCACCAGCAGATCAGGGGATGAGCAGTTCTTC.

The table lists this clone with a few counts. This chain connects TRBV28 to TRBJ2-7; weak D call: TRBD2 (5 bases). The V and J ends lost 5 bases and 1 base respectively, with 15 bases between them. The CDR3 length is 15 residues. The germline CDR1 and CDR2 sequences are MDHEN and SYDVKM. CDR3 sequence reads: CASSAGGRNSYEQYF. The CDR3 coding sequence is TGTGCCAGCAGTGCCGGAGGCCGTAATTCCTACGAGCAGTACTTC. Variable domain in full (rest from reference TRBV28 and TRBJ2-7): DVKVTQSSRYLVKRTGEKVFLECVQDMDHENMFWYRQDPGLGLRLIYFSYDVKMKEKGDIPEGYSVSREKKERFSLILESASTNQTSMYLCASSAGGRNSYEQYFGPGTRLTVT.

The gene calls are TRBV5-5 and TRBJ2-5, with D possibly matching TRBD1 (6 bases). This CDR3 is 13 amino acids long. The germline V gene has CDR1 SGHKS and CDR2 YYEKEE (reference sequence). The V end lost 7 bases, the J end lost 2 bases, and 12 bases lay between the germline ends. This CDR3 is CASGRGQQETQYF. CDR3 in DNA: TGTGCCAGCGGGAGAGGACAGCAAGAGACCCAGTACTTC. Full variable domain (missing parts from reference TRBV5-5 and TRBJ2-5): DAGVTQSPTHLIKTRGQQVTLRCSPISGHKSVSWYQQVLGQGPQFIFQYYEKEERGRGNFPDRFSARQFPNYSSELNVNALLLGDSALYLCASGRGQQETQYFGPGTRLLVL.

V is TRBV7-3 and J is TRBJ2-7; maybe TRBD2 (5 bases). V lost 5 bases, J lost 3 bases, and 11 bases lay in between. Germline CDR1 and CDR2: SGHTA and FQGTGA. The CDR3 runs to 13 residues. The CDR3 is CASSPGSDYEQYF. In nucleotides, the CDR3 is TGTGCCAGCAGCCCGGGGTCAGACTACGAGCAGTACTTC.

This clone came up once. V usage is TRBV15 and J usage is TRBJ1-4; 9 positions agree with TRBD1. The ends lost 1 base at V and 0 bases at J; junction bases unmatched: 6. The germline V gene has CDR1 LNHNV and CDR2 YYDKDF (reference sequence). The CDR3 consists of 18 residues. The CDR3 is CATSRGTGTGSTNEKLFF. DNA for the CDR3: TGTGCCACCAGCAGAGGGACCGGGACAGGGTCAACTAATGAAAAACTGTTTTTT.

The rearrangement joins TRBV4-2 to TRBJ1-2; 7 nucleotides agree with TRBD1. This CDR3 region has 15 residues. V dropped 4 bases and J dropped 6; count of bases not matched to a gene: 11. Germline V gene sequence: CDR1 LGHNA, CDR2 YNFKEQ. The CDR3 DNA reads TGTGCCAGCAGCCCTTACTATACAGGGGCAGATGGCTACACCTTC. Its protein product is CASSPYYTGADGYTF.

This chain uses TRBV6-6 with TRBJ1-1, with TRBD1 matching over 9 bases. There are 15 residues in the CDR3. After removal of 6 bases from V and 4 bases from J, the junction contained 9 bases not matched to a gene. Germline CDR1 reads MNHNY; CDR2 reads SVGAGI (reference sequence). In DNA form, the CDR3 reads TGTGCCAGCAGGCCGGGACAGGGATTGGGCACTGAAGCTTTCTTT. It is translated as CASRPGQGLGTEAFF.

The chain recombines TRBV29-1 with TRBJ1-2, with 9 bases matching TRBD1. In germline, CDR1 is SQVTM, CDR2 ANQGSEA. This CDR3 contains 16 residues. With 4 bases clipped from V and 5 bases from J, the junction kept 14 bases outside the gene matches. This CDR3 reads CSVGTGDGLGSYGYTF. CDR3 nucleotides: TGCAGCGTTGGGACAGGGGACGGCCTCGGTTCGTATGGCTACACCTTC.